The clone carrying this T cell receptor (beta chain) appeared a few times. Per the study methods: Reference gene primer amplification gave estimated nucleated cell counts. This table comes from immunoSEQ multiplex PCR, and its TCRdb copy is limited to in-frame clones, with some not included. V and J calls and clone size are as listed in that table; D and trimming were resolved from the DNA. The data contain about 110,000 clones, just over 85% of them singletons. This record comes from a study of blood T cell repertoires in COVID-19. Germline V gene lookup returns CDR1 SGDLS and CDR2 YYNGEE. V was shortened by 0 bases and J by 7 bases, with 14 bases between the two germline ends. The CDR3 extends over 15 amino acids.

The sequencing sample was made of peripheral blood. The sequence was collected from a human donor in a cohort sampled during active COVID-19. The chain couples TRBV9 to TRBJ1-5, with D perhaps matching TRBD1 (6 bases). In DNA, the CDR3 is TGTGCCAGCAGCGTAGGGTGGGGGCTGGAACAGCCCCAGCATTTT. Residues: CASSVGWGLEQPQHF.